The sequence of this T cell receptor beta chain was determined in a study of cytomegalovirus exposure and HLA in healthy donors. Study at large: The roughly 120 validation repertoires, a later analysis reported, used the same platform as the approximately 670 repertoires from the first cohort.

Using immunoSEQ multiplex PCR, the repertoire was profiled, and TCRdb retains in-frame clones only, with some absent. The sample shows some 260,000 clones, about 92% of them seen only once. While the first cohort had 600 to 850 subjects, the donors belonged to the separate validation cohort of roughly 130 subjects. Deletions cut 1 base from V and 4 bases from J, with 10 bases between. The CDR3 is 14 amino acids. Germline V lookup: CDR1 SNHLY, CDR2 FYNNEI. Study-level results: Investigators reported over 150 TCR beta chains as tied to cytomegalovirus.

As regards this clone: The antigen is unknown.

Sequencing input: PBMCs. The V and J genes are TRBV2 and TRBJ1-1, with TRBD1 as a possible D gene (5 bases). This clonotype was obtained from a woman between 25 and 40 years old in good health and CMV-seronegative. The CDR3 spells CASSEGGGVTEAFF. The CDR3 nucleotides are TGTGCCAGCAGTGAAGGGGGGGGTGTCACTGAAGCTTTCTTT.